This T cell receptor (beta chain) was captured in a study of human T cells and chemical hapten exposure. General study findings and limits: Among expanded TCRs, significantly more large CDR3 similarity clusters formed than among controls. With regard to DPC sensitization, TCRs above 1 in 1000 frequency did not change.

In the original analysis: Samples held a median of around 100,000 TCRs, range about 20,000–700,000. TCRdb itself ran the RACE reads through MiXCR, one entry per CDR3 protein. For this entry, the V and J calls and clone size follow TCRdb and not the study's own pipeline. Of 150,000 to 200,000 distinct CDR3 sequences listed, more than 14% were seen once; the top ten hold about 1.8%. As regards this clonotype: Its antigen is unidentified.

Time point: patch test 1, 2 weeks after DPC sensitization. Treatment reported: therapeutic diphenylcyclopropenone sensitization with weekly scalp DPC. Blood was collected ahead of every patch test applied. The CDR3 is 12 residues long. V dropped 3 bases and J dropped 4 bases, with 6 bases sitting between them. The sequence derives from a woman aged 25 to 39 with alopecia areata. Some clones in this sample may be carry-over from other donors' samples. The chain combines TRBV12-3 or TRBV12-4 with TRBJ2-5; D is undetermined. Sequencing used whole blood, obtained in connection with sensitization to the hapten diphenylcyclopropenone (DPC). Here the CDR3 DNA reads TGTGCCAGCAGTTTGCCGGGAGAGACCCAGTACTTC. Its protein product is CASSLPGETQYF.